These 7 T cell receptor beta chains share one sample of origin, sequenced in a study of blood T cell repertoires in COVID-19. Sequencing used immunoSEQ multiplex PCR; TCRdb keeps in-frame clones, though not all of them. The sample includes 77,000 or so clones, approximately 83% of them seen just once. Sequenced sample: peripheral blood. The receptors come from a man younger than 45 with COVID-19, enrolled during active disease.

The chain carries TRBV30 and TRBJ1-1; 7 nucleotides align to TRBD1. The V gene's germline CDR1 is GTSNPN and CDR2 SVGIG (reference sequence). The J segment lost 4 bases and the V segment lost 4 bases, leaving 0 bases of the junction unmatched. The CDR3 consists of 11 residues. The CDR3 sequence is CAWNRGTEAFF. In DNA, the CDR3 is TGTGCCTGGAACAGGGGCACTGAAGCTTTCTTT.

This clone was recorded once. The rearrangement links TRBV19 to TRBJ2-7; 7 nucleotides match TRBD1. Germline loops: CDR1 LNHDA, CDR2 SQIVND (reference sequence). The CDR3 has 15 residues. V shed 3 bases and J 0 bases; nucleotides not matched to a gene: 5. CDR3: CASSIGQAPSYEQYF. The DNA of the CDR3 is TGTGCCAGTAGTATTGGACAGGCCCCCTCCTACGAGCAGTACTTC.

The chain couples TRBV10-3 to TRBJ2-3; 12 nucleotides match TRBD2. Germline CDR1 is ENHRY and CDR2 is SYGVKD. The V segment lost 2 bases and the J segment 5 bases; nucleotides outside the gene matches: 8. This CDR3 is 17 amino acids long. Written as DNA, the CDR3 is TGTGCCATCAGTGAGCCCTACGGACTAGCGGGACAAGATACGCAGTATTTT. Translation: CAISEPYGLAGQDTQYF.

The V call is TRBV7-8, the J call TRBJ2-4; D is possibly TRBD2 (6 bases). CDR3 size: 12 residues. The germline V gene has CDR1 SGHVS and CDR2 FQNEAQ. V lost 5 bases and J lost 8, with 10 bases in between. The CDR3 loop is CASSPGGDIQYF. The CDR3 DNA reads TGTGCCAGCAGCCCCGGAGGGGACATTCAGTACTTC.

V is TRBV6-2 or TRBV6-3 and J is TRBJ2-7; D unresolved. Germline assignment: CDR1 MNHEY and CDR2 SVGEGT. The length of the CDR3 is 14 residues. Between the trimmed V and J ends, which lost 2 bases and 3 bases, there was a span of 11 bases. CDR3 amino acids: CASSYGVTLYEQYF. The DNA of the CDR3 is TGTGCCAGCAGTTACGGAGTAACACTCTACGAGCAGTACTTC.

A note on this clone: Compared with germline, one end of the junction differs, possibly owing to a read error. The J gene is TRBJ2-7, the V gene TRBV27; 11 positions match TRBD2. The length of the CDR3 is 14 residues. From germline, CDR1 is MNHEY and CDR2 SMNVEV (reference sequence). CDR3 nucleotide sequence: TGTGCCAGCAGTTTATCTCCGCTAGCGGGAGGATTGATGTTC. As protein: CASSLSPLAGGLMF.

The rearrangement links TRBV28 to TRBJ1-1, with a tentative D call TRBD1 (6 bases). Deletions cut 6 bases from V and 4 bases from J, with 21 bases between. CDR1 and CDR2 (germline): MDHEN, SYDVKM. The CDR3 loop spans 16 amino acids. The CDR3 nucleotides are TGTGCCAGCAGCATCGGACAGTCAGTGATGGGCACTGAAGCTTTCTTT. It specifies CASSIGQSVMGTEAFF.